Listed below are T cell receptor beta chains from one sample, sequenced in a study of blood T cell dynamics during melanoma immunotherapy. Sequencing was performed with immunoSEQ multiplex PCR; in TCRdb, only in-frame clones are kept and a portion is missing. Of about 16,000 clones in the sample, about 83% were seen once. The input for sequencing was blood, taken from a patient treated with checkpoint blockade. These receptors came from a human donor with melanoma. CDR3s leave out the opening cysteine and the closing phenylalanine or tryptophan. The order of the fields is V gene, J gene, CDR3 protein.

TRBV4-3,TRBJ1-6,ASSQVGGTPLH
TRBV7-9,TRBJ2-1,ASSFPSGYEQF
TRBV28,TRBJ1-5,ASRRGPKSQPQH
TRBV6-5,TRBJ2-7,ASSYSGVRDEQY
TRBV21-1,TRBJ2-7,ASSNTGRSYEQY
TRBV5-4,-,ASSRAQTSSDEQY
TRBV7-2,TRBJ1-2,ASSLTGEANYGYT
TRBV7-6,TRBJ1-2,ASSTPRRYGYT
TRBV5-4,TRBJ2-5,ASSLGGSHQETQY
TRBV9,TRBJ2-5,ASSPSVEQETQY
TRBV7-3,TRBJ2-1,ASSPTGTGTSGNNEQF
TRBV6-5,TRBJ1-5,ASSWGTGDQPQH
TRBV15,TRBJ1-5,ATSHEAGHQPQH
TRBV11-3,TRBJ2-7,ASRSHRDRNYEQY
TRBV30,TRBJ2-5,AWSLQSGTQY
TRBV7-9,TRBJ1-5,ASSLSSSNQPQH
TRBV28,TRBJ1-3,ASSGPSSGNTIY
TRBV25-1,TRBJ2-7,ASSRSGTGWREQY
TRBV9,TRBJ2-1,ASSVGSSGRYDEQF
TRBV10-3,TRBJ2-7,ASGPGDYAYEQY
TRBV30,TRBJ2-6,AWSVGGYSGANVLT
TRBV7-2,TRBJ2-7,ASSLARTYEQY
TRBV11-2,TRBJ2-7,ASSPRTRGEQY